This T cell receptor (beta chain) is drawn from a study of T cells in tumors and immune-related adverse events. Germline V gene sequence: CDR1 LNHDA, CDR2 SQIVND (reference sequence). The CDR3 length is 15 residues. The junction had 4 bases not matched to a gene; V was cut back by 7 bases and J by 0 bases. Here immunoSEQ multiplex PCR was the method, and the copy in TCRdb shows in-frame clones only, minus some. Among 20,000 to 25,000 clones listed, 75% to 95% were seen once. The receptor was derived from a female donor with metastatic renal cell carcinoma. The V gene is TRBV19, the J gene TRBJ1-4, with 8 bases lining up with TRBD1. Sequencing was performed on lymph node tissue, taken from a patient treated with anti-PD-1 therapy. The CDR3 sequence is CASKDRVATNEKLFF. In DNA form, the CDR3 reads TGTGCCAGTAAGGACAGGGTGGCAACTAATGAAAAACTGTTTTTT.